What follows describes a single TCR beta chain. No cognate antigen has been identified for it. No base quality information exists; no much larger clone differs at one position. The sample comes from a study of blood T cell repertoires in COVID-19 (dated by TCRdb to between 2020 and 2021). In the study overall: Samples from collaborators originated in the United States, Italy and Spain and spanned both the acute and convalescent phases of COVID-19. A freely available public database, intended as a resource for researchers studying the immune response to SARS-CoV-2, is where the repertoires were released. Samples came from the ongoing ImmuneRACE study (first 160 participants) plus 1,254 subjects from 6 global collaborators. Where available, HLA class I and class II types were obtained from metadata supplied by the sample provider rather than from assay-based typing. The material from the prospective study consisted of cDNA or gDNA derived from T cells, B-cell-depleted T cells, or PBMCs. Subjects who had been exposed to COVID-19, were actively infected with it, or had recovered from it provided the deeply sampled blood TCRbeta repertoires that made up the dataset. The sample metadata nearly always contained a de-identified subject ID, COVID-19 status, age in years and sex. Overall study results and their limits: The amount of clinical and demographic metadata varied by source and participant and was provided uncurated.

TCRbeta CDR3 regions were amplified from genomic DNA by means of the immunoSEQ Assay, a bias-controlled multiplex PCR. The paper's processing steps were these. Nucleated cell counts per sample were estimated from amplification of reference gene primers within the assay. Sequence reads were collapsed and filtered to measure the absolute abundance of every unique TCRbeta CDR3 rearrangement. Productive Simpson clonality was computed per sample as the square root of Simpson's diversity index over productive rearrangements. Held by TCRdb, this immuneACCESS table contains in-frame sequences only and omits some clones. Under half of the omission traces to an unresolved V gene where checked; the cause of the rest is unknown. Clonal size and the V and J genes are those of that table, whereas D and trimming came from the DNA. In all, the sample holds tens of thousands of clones, and 70% to 90% of those were seen once. The ten largest clones take up approximately 10% of the sample.

Collaborating institutions collected whole blood in K2EDTA tubes following their own protocols. For TCRbeta analysis, collaborators shipped samples in one of three forms: frozen whole blood, isolated PBMCs, or DNA extracted from either of those sample types. V ends up 5 bases short and J 4 bases short, with an unmatched junction base count of 9. CDR1 SQVTM and CDR2 ANQGSEA were looked up in the germline V gene. Its CDR3 holds 14 amino acids, cysteine through phenylalanine. The kept DNA is CDR3 alone, 42 bases in frame from the first base. The chain uses TRBV29-1 and TRBJ1-1; TRBD1 agrees with 8 junctional bases. This TCR came from a human donor in a cohort sampled during active COVID-19. The sequenced material came from peripheral blood. The DNA is TGCAGCGTTTCACAGGGGGGGGCTGGCACTGAAGCTTTCTTT. It codes for CSVSQGGAGTEAFF.